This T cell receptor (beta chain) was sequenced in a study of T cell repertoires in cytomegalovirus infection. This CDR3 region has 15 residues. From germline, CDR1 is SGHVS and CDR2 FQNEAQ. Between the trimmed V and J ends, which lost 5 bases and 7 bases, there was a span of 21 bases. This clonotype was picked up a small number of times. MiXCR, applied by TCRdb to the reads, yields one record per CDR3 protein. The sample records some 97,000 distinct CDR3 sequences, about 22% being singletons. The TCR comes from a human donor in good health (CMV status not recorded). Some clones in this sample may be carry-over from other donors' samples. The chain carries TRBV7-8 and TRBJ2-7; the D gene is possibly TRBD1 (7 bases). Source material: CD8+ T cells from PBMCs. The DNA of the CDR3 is TGTGCCAGCAGCGGTGGTGCAGGGGGGCTTAAGGAGCAGTACTTC. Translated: CASSGGAGGLKEQYF.